The next 6 T cell receptor beta chains were all read from a single sample in a study of post-analysis software for immune sequencing data. Every TCR beta cDNA library bore unique molecular identifiers. TCRdb fed the PCR reads into MiXCR, producing one record per CDR3 protein. The sample carries 380,000 or so distinct CDR3 sequences, 30% to 45% recorded once. Study findings and constraints: Elevated frequency relative to controls characterized roughly five TRBV segments in patients, TRBV5-6, TRBV5-1 and TRBV20-1 among them.

These receptors are not linked to any known antigen. Sequenced material: blood. All receptors come from a girl aged 5-17 years with multiple sclerosis.

This clonotype was seen a few times. V is TRBV7-9 and J is TRBJ2-4; D unresolved. V dropped 2 bases and J dropped 2 bases, with 7 bases sitting between them. Germline V gene sequence: CDR1 SEHNR, CDR2 FQNEAQ (reference sequence). The CDR3 consists of 14 residues. CDR3 in amino acids: CASSLPLSKNIQYF. The CDR3 nucleotides read TGTGCCAGCAGCTTACCCCTATCCAAAAACATTCAGTACTTC.

This chain joins TRBV4-2 and TRBJ1-5, with D tentatively TRBD1 (6 bases). V lost 1 base and J 6 bases, leaving 10 bases between the germline ends. The V gene's germline CDR1 is LGHNA and CDR2 YNFKEQ. The CDR3 loop spans 14 amino acids. For the CDR3, the DNA is TGTGCCAGCAGCCAAGGTTTGACAGGTCAGCCCCAGCATTTT. Translation gives CASSQGLTGQPQHF.

This chain uses TRBV5-1 with TRBJ2-4, with TRBD1 matching over 7 bases. Gene TRBJ2-7 matches the end of the DNA better, so the J call may be wrong. CDR3 size: 15 residues. Germline CDR1 SGHRS, CDR2 YFSETQ. The CDR3 is CASSLEETGINEQYF. The CDR3 bases are TGCGCCAGCAGCTTGGAAGAGACAGGGATCAACGAGCAGTACTTC.

This clonotype was counted a few times. The chain joins TRBV5-1 to TRBJ1-1; maybe TRBD1 (6 bases). V dropped 2 bases and J dropped 5 bases, with 13 bases sitting between them. The CDR3 is 14 amino acids. The germline gives CDR1 SGHRS, CDR2 YFSETQ. This CDR3 reads CASSLETGRTEAFF. The CDR3 DNA reads as TGCGCCAGCAGCTTAGAGACAGGAAGGACTGAAGCTTTCTTT.

The CDR3 protein is CASSATSGGWDTQYF. In DNA form, the CDR3 reads TGTGCCAGCAGCGCGACTAGCGGGGGCTGGGATACGCAGTATTTT. The chain combines TRBV9 with TRBJ2-3; 12 bases are a match to TRBD2. Germline V gene sequence: CDR1 SGDLS, CDR2 YYNGEE. The CDR3 spans 15 residues. V shed 3 bases and J 6 bases; nucleotides not matched to a gene: 5.

This rearrangement joins TRBV29-1 to TRBJ2-1, with D perhaps TRBD2 (5 bases). Germline lookup yields CDR1 SQVTM and CDR2 ANQGSEA. CDR3 length: 15 residues. V was trimmed by 6 bases and J by 0 bases, leaving 15 bases between them. The CDR3 region has the DNA TGCAGCGTCGGAGGACTCATGAGCTCCTACAATGAGCAGTTCTTC. Amino acid sequence: CSVGGLMSSYNEQFF.